One T cell receptor beta chain is described in this entry. The data were taken from a study of blood T cell repertoires in COVID-19. Study details: PBMCs, B-cell-depleted T cells, or T cells were the source of the cDNA or gDNA that made up the material.

The authors' processing: Quantification of nucleated cells was approximated via reference gene primer amplification. Sequencing was performed with immunoSEQ multiplex PCR; in TCRdb, only in-frame clones are kept and a portion is missing. D and trimming were read from the DNA, whereas the V and J calls and clone size are those reported in that table. Altogether about 330,000 clones are present, roughly 90% being singletons, with the ten largest covering approximately 4%. CDR3 length: 13 amino acids. Trimming left V 5 bases short and J 4 bases short, with 10 bases between. Looked up from germline, CDR1 is LGHNA and CDR2 is YSLEER.

This clonotype was obtained from a woman in her forties or fifties with active or convalescent COVID-19. Sequencing was done on a sample of peripheral blood. The gene calls are TRBV4-3 and TRBJ2-3, with D possibly being TRBD1 (6 bases). The CDR3 nucleotides read TGCGCCAGCAGCACTGGGGGCTCAGATACGCAGTATTTT. Its translation is CASSTGGSDTQYF.